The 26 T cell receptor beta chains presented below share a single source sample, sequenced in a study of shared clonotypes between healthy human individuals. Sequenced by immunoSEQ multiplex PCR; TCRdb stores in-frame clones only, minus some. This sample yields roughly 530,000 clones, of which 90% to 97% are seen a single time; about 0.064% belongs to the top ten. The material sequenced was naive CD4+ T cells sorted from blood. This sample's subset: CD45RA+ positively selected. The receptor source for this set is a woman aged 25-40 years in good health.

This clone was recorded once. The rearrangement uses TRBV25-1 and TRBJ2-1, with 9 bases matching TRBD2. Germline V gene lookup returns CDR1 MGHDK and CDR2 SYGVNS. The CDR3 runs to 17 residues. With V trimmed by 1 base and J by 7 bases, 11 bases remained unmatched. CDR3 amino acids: CASSESVLAGPLNEQFF. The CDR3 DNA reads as TGTGCCAGCAGTGAATCCGTCCTAGCGGGGCCCTTGAATGAGCAGTTCTTC.

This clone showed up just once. CDR3 sequence reads: CASTTGVGGDTQYF. For the CDR3, the DNA is TGTGCCAGTACCACCGGGGTGGGCGGGGATACGCAGTATTTT. This rearrangement joins TRBV19 to TRBJ2-3, with D perhaps TRBD2 (5 bases). V shed 7 bases and J shed 6 bases, with 17 bases lying between them. The length of the CDR3 is 14 residues. The germline gives CDR1 LNHDA, CDR2 SQIVND (reference sequence).

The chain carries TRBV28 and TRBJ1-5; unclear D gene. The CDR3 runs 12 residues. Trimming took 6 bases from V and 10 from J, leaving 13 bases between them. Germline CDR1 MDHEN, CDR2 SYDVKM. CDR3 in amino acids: CASSPNFAPQHF. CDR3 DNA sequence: TGTGCCAGCAGCCCTAATTTTGCCCCCCAGCATTTT.

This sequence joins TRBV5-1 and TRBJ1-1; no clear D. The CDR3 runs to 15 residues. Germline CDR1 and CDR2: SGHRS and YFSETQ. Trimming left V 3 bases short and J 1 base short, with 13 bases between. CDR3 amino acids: CASSSRLAGNTEAFF. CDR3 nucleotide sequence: TGCGCCAGCAGCTCGCGCTTGGCAGGGAACACTGAAGCTTTCTTT.

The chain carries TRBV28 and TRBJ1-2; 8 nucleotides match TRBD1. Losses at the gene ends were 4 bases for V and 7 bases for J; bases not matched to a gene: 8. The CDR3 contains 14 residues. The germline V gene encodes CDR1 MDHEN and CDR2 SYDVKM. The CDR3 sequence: CASSSGTGHAGYTF. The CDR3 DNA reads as TGTGCCAGCAGTTCCGGGACAGGCCACGCTGGCTACACCTTC.

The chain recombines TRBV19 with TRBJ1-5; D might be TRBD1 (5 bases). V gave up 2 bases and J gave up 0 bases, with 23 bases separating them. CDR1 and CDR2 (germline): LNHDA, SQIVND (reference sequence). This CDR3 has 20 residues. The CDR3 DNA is TGTGCCAGTAGTATATCCCCTGCAGGGAGAATGGGGTATAGCAATCAGCCCCAGCATTTT. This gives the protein CASSISPAGRMGYSNQPQHF. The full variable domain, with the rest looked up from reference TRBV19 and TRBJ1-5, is DGGITQSPKYLFRKEGQNVTLSCEQNLNHDAMYWYRQDPGQGLRLIYYSQIVNDFQKGDIAEGYSVSREKKESFPLTVTSAQKNPTAFYLCASSISPAGRMGYSNQPQHFGDGTRLSIL.

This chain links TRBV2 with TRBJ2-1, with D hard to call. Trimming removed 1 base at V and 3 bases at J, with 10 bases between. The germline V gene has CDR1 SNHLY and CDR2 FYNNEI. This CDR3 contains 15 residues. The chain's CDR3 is CASSEVLGNYNEQFF. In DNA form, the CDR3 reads TGTGCCAGCAGTGAAGTCTTGGGGAACTACAATGAGCAGTTCTTC.

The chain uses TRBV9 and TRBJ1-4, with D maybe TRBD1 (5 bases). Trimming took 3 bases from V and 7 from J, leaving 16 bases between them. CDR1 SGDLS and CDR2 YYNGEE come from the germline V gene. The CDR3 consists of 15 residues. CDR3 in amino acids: CASSDSRVTGEKLFF. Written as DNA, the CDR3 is TGTGCCAGCAGCGACTCCAGGGTAACCGGTGAAAAACTGTTTTTT.

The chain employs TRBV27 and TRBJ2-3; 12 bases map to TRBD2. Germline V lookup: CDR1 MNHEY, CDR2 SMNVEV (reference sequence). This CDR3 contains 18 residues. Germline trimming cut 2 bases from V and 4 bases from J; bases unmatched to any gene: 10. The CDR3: CASSLIGPLAGGPDTQYF. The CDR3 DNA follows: TGTGCCAGCAGTTTAATAGGTCCGCTAGCGGGAGGGCCAGATACGCAGTATTTT.

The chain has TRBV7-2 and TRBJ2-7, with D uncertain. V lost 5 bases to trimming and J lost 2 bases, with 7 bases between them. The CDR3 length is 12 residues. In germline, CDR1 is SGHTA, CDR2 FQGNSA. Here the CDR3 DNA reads TGTGCCAGCAGCCCGGTCCCCTACGAGCAGTACTTC. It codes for CASSPVPYEQYF.

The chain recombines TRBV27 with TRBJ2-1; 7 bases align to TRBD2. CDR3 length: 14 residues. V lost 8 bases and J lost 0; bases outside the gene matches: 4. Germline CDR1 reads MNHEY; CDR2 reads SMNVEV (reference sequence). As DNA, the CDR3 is TGTGCCAGCCGACGGGAGGCCTCCTACAATGAGCAGTTCTTC. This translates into CASRREASYNEQFF.

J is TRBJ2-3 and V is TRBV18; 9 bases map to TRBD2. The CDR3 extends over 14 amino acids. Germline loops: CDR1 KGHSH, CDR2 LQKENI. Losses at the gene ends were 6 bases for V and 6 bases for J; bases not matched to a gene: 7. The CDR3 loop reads CASSLSGSSDTQYF. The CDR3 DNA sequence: TGTGCCAGCTCGCTTAGCGGGAGTAGCGATACGCAGTATTTT.

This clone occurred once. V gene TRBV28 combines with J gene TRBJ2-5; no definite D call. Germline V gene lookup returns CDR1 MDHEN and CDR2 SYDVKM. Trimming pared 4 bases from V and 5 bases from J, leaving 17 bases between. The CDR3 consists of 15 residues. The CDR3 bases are TGTGCCAGCAGTTCCCGGGCCAGTCAAAGGGAGACCCAGTACTTC. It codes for CASSSRASQRETQYF.

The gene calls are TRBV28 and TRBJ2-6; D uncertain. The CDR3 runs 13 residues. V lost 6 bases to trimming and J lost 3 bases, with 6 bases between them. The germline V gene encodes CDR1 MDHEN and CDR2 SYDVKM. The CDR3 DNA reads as TGTGCCAGCAGCATTGGTGGGGCCAACGTCCTGACTTTC. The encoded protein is CASSIGGANVLTF.

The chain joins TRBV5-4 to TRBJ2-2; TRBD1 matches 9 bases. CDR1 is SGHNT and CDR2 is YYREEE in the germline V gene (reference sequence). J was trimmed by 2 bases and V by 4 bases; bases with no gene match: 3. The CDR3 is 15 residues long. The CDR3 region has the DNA TGTGCCAGCAGCCAGGACAGGGGAAACACCGGGGAGCTGTTTTTT. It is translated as CASSQDRGNTGELFF.

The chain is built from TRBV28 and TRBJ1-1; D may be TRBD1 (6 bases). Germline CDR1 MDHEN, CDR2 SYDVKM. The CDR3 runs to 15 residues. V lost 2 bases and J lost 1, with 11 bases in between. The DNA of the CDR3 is TGTGCCAGCAGTTTAGGGGGGGCTGGGAACACTGAAGCTTTCTTT. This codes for CASSLGGAGNTEAFF.

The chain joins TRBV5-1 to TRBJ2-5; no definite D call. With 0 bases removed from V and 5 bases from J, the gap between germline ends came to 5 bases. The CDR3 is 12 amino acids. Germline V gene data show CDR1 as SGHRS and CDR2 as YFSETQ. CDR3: CASSLVWETQYF. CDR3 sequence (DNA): TGCGCCAGCAGCTTGGTCTGGGAGACCCAGTACTTC.

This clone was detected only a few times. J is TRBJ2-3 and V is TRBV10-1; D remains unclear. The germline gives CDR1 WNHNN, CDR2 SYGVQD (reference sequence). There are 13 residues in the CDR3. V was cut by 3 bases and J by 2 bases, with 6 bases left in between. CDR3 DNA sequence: TGCGCCAGCAGTGACAGACTCACAGATACGCAGTATTTT. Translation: CASSDRLTDTQYF.

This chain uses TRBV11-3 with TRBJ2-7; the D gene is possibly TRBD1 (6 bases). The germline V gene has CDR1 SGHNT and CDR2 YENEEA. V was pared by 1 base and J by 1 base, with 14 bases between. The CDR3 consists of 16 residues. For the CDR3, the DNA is TGTGCCAGCAGCTTAGGGACGGTACAGGGTTCCTACGAGCAGTACTTC. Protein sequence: CASSLGTVQGSYEQYF.

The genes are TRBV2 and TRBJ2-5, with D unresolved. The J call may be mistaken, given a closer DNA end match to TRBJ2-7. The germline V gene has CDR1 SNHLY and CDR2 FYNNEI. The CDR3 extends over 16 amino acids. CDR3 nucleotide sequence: TGTGCCAGCAGTCGTAGGGCAGCCTCCGGTTCCTACGAGCAGTACTTC. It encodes CASSRRAASGSYEQYF.

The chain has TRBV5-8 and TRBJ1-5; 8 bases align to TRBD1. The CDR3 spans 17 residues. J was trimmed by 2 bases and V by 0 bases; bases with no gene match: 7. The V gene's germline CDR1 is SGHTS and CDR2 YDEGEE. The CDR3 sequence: CASSLARTGLGNQPQHF. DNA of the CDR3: TGTGCCAGCAGCTTGGCTCGGACAGGGTTGGGCAATCAGCCCCAGCATTTT.

The CDR3 DNA sequence: TGTGCCAGCAGCCGACAGACTAGCGGGTATTTCTCCTACGAGCAGTACTTC. Residues: CASSRQTSGYFSYEQYF. The rearrangement links TRBV5-4 to TRBJ2-7, with 10 bases that match TRBD2. CDR1 and CDR2 (germline): SGHNT, YYREEE (reference sequence). V lost 4 bases to trimming and J lost 0 bases; unmatched junction nucleotides: 10. The CDR3 contains 17 residues.

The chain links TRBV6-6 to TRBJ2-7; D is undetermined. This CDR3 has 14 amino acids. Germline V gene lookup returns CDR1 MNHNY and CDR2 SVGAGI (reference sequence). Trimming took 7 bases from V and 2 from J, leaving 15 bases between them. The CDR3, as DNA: TGTGCCAGCAAACGGACCCCAGGTCCCTACGAGCAGTACTTC. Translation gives CASKRTPGPYEQYF.

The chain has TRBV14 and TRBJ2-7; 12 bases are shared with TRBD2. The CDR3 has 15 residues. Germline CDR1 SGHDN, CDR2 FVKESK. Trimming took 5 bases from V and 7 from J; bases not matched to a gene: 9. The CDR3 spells CASSTLAGGMQEQYF. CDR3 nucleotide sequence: TGTGCCAGCAGCACACTAGCGGGAGGAATGCAAGAGCAGTACTTC.

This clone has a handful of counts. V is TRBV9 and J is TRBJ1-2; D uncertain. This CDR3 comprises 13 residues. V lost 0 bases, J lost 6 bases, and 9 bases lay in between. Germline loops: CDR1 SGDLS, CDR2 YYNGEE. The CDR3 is CASSVVREDGYTF. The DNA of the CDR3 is TGTGCCAGCAGCGTAGTGCGGGAGGATGGCTACACCTTC.

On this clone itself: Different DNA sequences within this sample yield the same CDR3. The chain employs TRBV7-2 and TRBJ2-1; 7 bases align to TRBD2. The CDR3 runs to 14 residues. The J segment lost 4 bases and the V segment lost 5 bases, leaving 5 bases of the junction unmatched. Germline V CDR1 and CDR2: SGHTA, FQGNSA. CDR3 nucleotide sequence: TGTGCCAGCAGCCCGCGGGGGAGTTACAATGAGCAGTTCTTC. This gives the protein CASSPRGSYNEQFF.